This TCR beta chain appears in the sequencing data of a study of OX40 agonist ivuxolimab in advanced cancers. Looking at the study overall: At roughly 83% male, the cohort had a mean age of around 56 years, ranging from about 20 to 80. Prior checkpoint blockade (anti-PD-1, anti-PD-L1 or anti-CTLA-4) was permitted; approximately 40% had it. Study-level results: Some nonresponders additionally presented with little normalized T-cell clonal expansion.

For this clone: Its antigen is unidentified.

The method was immunoSEQ multiplex PCR; TCRdb's version includes in-frame clones alone and lacks a portion of them. The sample lists about 40,000 clones; about 89% were seen once. This CDR3 is built from 15 residues. Germline-derived CDR1 and CDR2 are SGHTS and YDEGEE. V was clipped by 5 bases and J by 0 bases; unmatched bases: 4. This TCR derives from an adult with an advanced solid tumor such as melanoma, head and neck, liver or kidney cancer. The sample in question was CD4+ or CD8+ T cells sorted from blood, obtained in a trial of the OX40 agonist ivuxolimab. V and J are TRBV5-8 and TRBJ2-2; TRBD1 aligns across 7 bases. The CDR3 DNA sequence: TGTGCCAGCAGAAGACAGGGTCCGAACACCGGGGAGCTGTTTTTT. Encoded protein: CASRRQGPNTGELFF. Together with reference TRBV5-8 and TRBJ2-2, the CDR3 gives the full variable domain: EAGVTQSPTHLIKTRGQQATLRCSPISGHTSVYWYQQALGLGLQFLLWYDEGEERNRGNFPPRFSGRQFPNYSSELNVNALELEDSALYLCASRRQGPNTGELFFGEGSRLTVL.